Sequencing of this TCR beta chain was carried out in a study of CD8 T cells in ankylosing spondylitis. Trimming took 5 bases from V and 5 from J; bases not matched to a gene: 15. The germline CDR1 and CDR2 sequences are MNHEY and SMNVEV (reference sequence). This CDR3 has 16 amino acids. 5'-RACE, quantitative and with molecular barcodes, yielded the TCR beta libraries. TCRdb reprocessed the 5' RACE reads with MiXCR, giving one entry per CDR3 protein. Among 150,000 or so distinct CDR3 sequences, just over 9.5% were seen once, and the ten largest hold approximately 16%. This chain joins TRBV27 and TRBJ2-7; 7 positions match TRBD2. The receptor was isolated from a female donor with ankylosing spondylitis or in good health (not recorded which). The sequenced material came from blood, either unsorted or a sorted T cell fraction (not recorded which). The CDR3 reads CASSPIQPSGINEQYF. The CDR3 bases are TGTGCCAGCAGTCCGATCCAACCTAGCGGTATCAACGAGCAGTACTTC.